This T cell receptor beta chain comes out of a study of blood T cell repertoires in COVID-19. The germline CDR1 and CDR2 sequences are SGHTA and FQGTGA. The V and J ends lost 4 bases and 4 bases respectively, with 12 bases between them. The CDR3 is 14 residues long. Using immunoSEQ multiplex PCR, the repertoire was profiled, and TCRdb retains in-frame clones only, with some absent. The table includes 200,000 to 300,000 clones, 86% detected once. This rearrangement joins TRBV7-3 to TRBJ2-3; a possible D gene is TRBD2 (5 bases). The receptor was isolated from a woman older than 75 with COVID-19, enrolled during active disease. The sequenced sample consisted of peripheral blood. CDR3 loop: CASSSGLAADTQYF. DNA for the CDR3: TGTGCCAGCAGCTCCGGCCTAGCTGCAGATACGCAGTATTTT.